This entry lists 27 T cell receptor beta chains sequenced from one sample in a study of cytomegalovirus exposure and HLA in healthy donors. PCR primers comprised 60 Vbeta and 13 Jbeta primers. Using immunoSEQ multiplex PCR, the repertoire was profiled, and TCRdb retains in-frame clones only, with some absent. This sample yields under 150,000 clones, of which about 78% are seen a single time; 2.5% to 3% belongs to the top ten. Sequencing was done on a sample of PBMCs. The receptors derive from a human donor in good health.

This chain's CDR3 is CATTRDRDTGELFF. The CDR3 DNA follows: TGTGCCACCACCAGGGACAGGGACACCGGGGAGCTGTTTTTT. J is TRBJ2-2 and V is TRBV19; TRBD1 agrees at 9 bases. Germline-derived CDR1 and CDR2 are LNHDA and SQIVND (reference sequence). Losses at the gene ends were 10 bases for V and 3 bases for J; bases not matched to a gene: 6. This CDR3 is 14 amino acids long.

The chain joins TRBV5-1 to TRBJ1-1, with 8 bases lining up with TRBD1. Germline V gene data show CDR1 as SGHRS and CDR2 as YFSETQ. This CDR3 is 14 amino acids long. With 3 bases clipped from V and 6 bases from J, the junction kept 7 bases outside the gene matches. CDR3 in DNA: TGCGCCAGCAGCTACGGACAGGGTTCCCCTGAAGCTTTCTTT. This encodes CASSYGQGSPEAFF.

This clone has just a few counts. V usage is TRBV27 and J usage is TRBJ1-1; possible D gene TRBD1, 5 bases. CDR3 length: 15 amino acids. Trimming left V 4 bases short and J 4 bases short, with 16 bases between. Germline V lookup: CDR1 MNHEY, CDR2 SMNVEV (reference sequence). The CDR3 DNA reads as TGTGCCAGCAGTTCCTCCTCAGGGAGGAGCACTGAAGCTTTCTTT. Translation gives CASSSSSGRSTEAFF.

This rearrangement joins TRBV5-5 to TRBJ1-2; TRBD1 matches at 7 bases. This CDR3 region has 18 residues. In germline, CDR1 is SGHKS, CDR2 YYEKEE (reference sequence). Germline trimming cut 0 bases from V and 2 bases from J; bases unmatched to any gene: 13. CDR3 coding DNA: TGTGCCAGCAGCTTGGTGGGAAGGACAGGTTACCCCAACTATGGCTACACCTTC. Encoded protein: CASSLVGRTGYPNYGYTF.

The chain is built from TRBV28 and TRBJ2-7; tentatively, D is TRBD1 (6 bases). The CDR3 consists of 15 residues. Germline V gene data show CDR1 as MDHEN and CDR2 as SYDVKM. Trimming took 6 bases from V and 0 from J, leaving 15 bases between them. CDR3 nucleotides: TGTGCCAGCAGCCAACCTGGGGGCTCCTCCTACGAGCAGTACTTC. The encoded protein is CASSQPGGSSYEQYF.

The genes are TRBV6-5 and TRBJ1-1; tentative D call: TRBD1 (5 bases). Trimming pared 2 bases from V and 11 bases from J, leaving 9 bases between. Germline V gene data show CDR1 as MNHEY and CDR2 as SVGAGI. CDR3 length equals 11 residues. The CDR3 bases are TGTGCCAGCAGTTACGGGACTGTGGCTTTCTTT. Protein product: CASSYGTVAFF.

The V and J genes are TRBV13 and TRBJ2-7; TRBD2 agrees at 7 bases. The CDR3 is 15 residues long. Per the germline V gene, CDR1 is PRHDT and CDR2 is FYEKMQ (reference sequence). V was pared by 5 bases and J by 0 bases, with 7 bases of the junction left unmatched. The CDR3: CASSRRGVISYEQYF. DNA for the CDR3: TGTGCCAGCAGCCGCCGGGGGGTAATCTCCTACGAGCAGTACTTC.

This clone was seen more than once but under ten times. This chain joins TRBV5-4 and TRBJ2-3; TRBD2 matches at 8 bases. There are 17 residues in the CDR3. V lost 9 bases to trimming and J lost 2 bases; unmatched junction nucleotides: 17. Per germline, CDR1 SGHNT and CDR2 YYREEE (reference sequence). CDR3 sequence: CATRRGGAHVNTDTQYF. DNA of the CDR3: TGTGCCACTCGACGGGGGGGGGCCCATGTGAACACAGATACGCAGTATTTT.

The count of this clone is one. J is TRBJ2-6 and V is TRBV9; tentative D call: TRBD2 (5 bases). This CDR3 comprises 15 residues. Trimming left V 3 bases short and J 4 bases short, with 11 bases between. Germline V lookup: CDR1 SGDLS, CDR2 YYNGEE. CDR3 sequence reads: CASSAQRGGANVLTF. CDR3 DNA: TGTGCCAGCAGCGCCCAACGAGGGGGGGCCAACGTCCTGACTTTC.

The chain combines TRBV19 with TRBJ2-1, with 11 bases lining up with TRBD2. The V gene's germline CDR1 is LNHDA and CDR2 SQIVND (reference sequence). V was pared by 3 bases and J by 8 bases, with 9 bases of the junction left unmatched. The CDR3 extends over 16 amino acids. CDR3 sequence reads: CASSISSSSGGHEQFF. In nucleotides, the CDR3 is TGTGCCAGTAGTATTAGCAGTTCTAGCGGGGGGCATGAGCAGTTCTTC.

This rearrangement joins TRBV9 to TRBJ2-1; 9 nucleotides align to TRBD2. The CDR3 runs 15 residues. Trimming took 4 bases from V and 3 from J; bases not matched to a gene: 5. The germline V gene encodes CDR1 SGDLS and CDR2 YYNGEE. The CDR3 bases are TGTGCCAGCAGCCAAAGCGGGAGGTTCTACAATGAGCAGTTCTTC. This encodes CASSQSGRFYNEQFF.

The chain recombines TRBV28 with TRBJ1-4; 7 bases match TRBD1. V lost 4 bases to trimming and J lost 6 bases; unmatched junction nucleotides: 17. CDR3 length: 18 residues. Germline CDR1 MDHEN, CDR2 SYDVKM. CDR3 amino acids: CASSSLGKGALSDEKLFF. The CDR3 DNA reads as TGTGCCAGCAGTTCCCTCGGGAAGGGGGCCCTTTCCGATGAAAAACTGTTTTTT.

The CDR3 DNA reads as TGTGCCAGCAGTTACGATAGTAGGAGCCGCGAGCAGTACTTC. It encodes CASSYDSRSREQYF. The chain has TRBV6-5 and TRBJ2-7; D gene uncertain. The CDR3 totals 14 residues. V dropped 2 bases and J dropped 6 bases, with 14 bases sitting between them. Germline V gene data show CDR1 as MNHEY and CDR2 as SVGAGI.

The chain has TRBV5-8 and TRBJ2-1; 8 bases align to TRBD1. Germline V gene lookup returns CDR1 SGHTS and CDR2 YDEGEE. There are 16 residues in the CDR3. V lost 0 bases and J lost 6; bases outside the gene matches: 8. This CDR3 reads CASSLGVDRALNEQFF. CDR3 coding DNA: TGTGCCAGCAGCTTGGGTGTGGACAGGGCCCTCAATGAGCAGTTCTTC.

The chain combines TRBV19 with TRBJ2-5; tentative D call: TRBD1 (5 bases). There are 13 residues in the CDR3. The germline V gene encodes CDR1 LNHDA and CDR2 SQIVND (reference sequence). V lost 6 bases and J lost 5, with 13 bases in between. The CDR3 DNA reads TGTGCCAGTAGAAGGGGCGTTCGGGAGACCCAGTACTTC. Amino acids: CASRRGVRETQYF.

Only a few counts were recorded for this clone. The gene calls are TRBV27 and TRBJ1-5, with TRBD1 matching over 9 bases. Germline V gives CDR1 MNHEY, CDR2 SMNVEV (reference sequence). The CDR3 loop spans 15 amino acids. V gave up 6 bases and J gave up 2 bases; unmatched junction bases: 5. Here the CDR3 DNA reads TGTGCCAGCAGCCCGGGACAGGGAGGCAATCAGCCCCAGCATTTT. It encodes CASSPGQGGNQPQHF.

The rearrangement uses TRBV5-4 and TRBJ1-2; maybe TRBD1 (6 bases). This CDR3 has 14 amino acids. Per germline, CDR1 SGHNT and CDR2 YYREEE (reference sequence). V was trimmed by 4 bases and J by 4 bases, leaving 14 bases between them. CDR3 amino acids: CASSGTLQSYGYTF. DNA of the CDR3: TGTGCCAGCAGCGGGACACTTCAGTCCTATGGCTACACCTTC.

This clone was found once. The V call is TRBV7-9, the J call TRBJ1-1; a weak D match, TRBD1 (5 bases). The CDR3 sequence is 14 residues long. Per the germline V gene, CDR1 is SEHNR and CDR2 is FQNEAQ (reference sequence). V dropped 0 bases and J dropped 4 bases, with 9 bases sitting between them. Here the CDR3 reads CASSLAPGGTEAFF. For the CDR3, the DNA is TGTGCCAGCAGCTTAGCGCCGGGGGGCACTGAAGCTTTCTTT. Together with reference TRBV7-9 and TRBJ1-1, the CDR3 gives the full variable domain: DTGVSQNPRHKITKRGQNVTFRCDPISEHNRLYWYRQTLGQGPEFLTYFQNEAQLEKSRLLSDRFSAERPKGSFSTLEIQRTEQGDSAMYLCASSLAPGGTEAFFGQGTRLTVV.

The V call is TRBV7-9, the J call TRBJ2-5; tentatively, D is TRBD2 (6 bases). The J call is in doubt because the DNA end fits TRBJ2-7 better. The CDR3 runs 14 residues. Germline CDR1 SEHNR, CDR2 FQNEAQ (reference sequence). The CDR3 nucleotides read TGTGCCAGCAGCTTAGAGGGAGGTACCTCCGAGCAGTACTTC. This codes for CASSLEGGTSEQYF.

The chain joins TRBV4-3 to TRBJ2-3, with 8 bases matching TRBD2. Germline CDR1 reads LGHNA; CDR2 reads YSLEER. V shed 0 bases and J 6 bases; nucleotides not matched to a gene: 14. The CDR3 totals 18 residues. The DNA for the CDR3 is TGCGCCAGCAGCCAAGAAAGGCGCGGGATAGCGGGGAAGGATACGCAGTATTTT. Translating gives CASSQERRGIAGKDTQYF.

The rearrangement links TRBV6-5 to TRBJ2-4, with a weak D call TRBD1 (6 bases). The CDR3 consists of 14 residues. Trimming removed 6 bases at V and 7 bases at J, with 16 bases between. The V gene's germline CDR1 is MNHEY and CDR2 SVGAGI. CDR3 nucleotide sequence: TGTGCCAGCAGCCCCAGGGGCCTAATGAACATTCAGTACTTC. Translated: CASSPRGLMNIQYF.

The genes are TRBV5-1 and TRBJ2-1; D unclear. The CDR3 totals 16 residues. Germline assignment: CDR1 SGHRS and CDR2 YFSETQ. With 0 bases removed from V and 5 bases from J, the gap between germline ends came to 15 bases. The CDR3, as DNA: TGCGCCAGCAGCTTGGCCGGTTTGTCCCCCGACAATGAGCAGTTCTTC. It yields the protein CASSLAGLSPDNEQFF.

The genes are TRBV5-1 and TRBJ1-6, with D tentatively TRBD1 (5 bases). Germline loops: CDR1 SGHRS, CDR2 YFSETQ. The CDR3 has 16 residues. V was clipped by 3 bases and J by 6 bases, with 16 bases between them. This CDR3 reads CASSSLPGLLNSPLHF. The CDR3 DNA reads TGCGCCAGCAGCTCCCTACCGGGACTCCTTAATTCACCCCTCCACTTT.

The genes are TRBV30 and TRBJ2-6; TRBD1 aligns across 9 bases. Germline CDR1 is GTSNPN and CDR2 is SVGIG (reference sequence). The V segment lost 5 bases and the J segment 2 bases; nucleotides outside the gene matches: 1. The CDR3 length is 14 residues. CDR3 bases: TGTGCCTGGGACAGGGGGACTGGGGCCAACGTCCTGACTTTC. This sequence encodes CAWDRGTGANVLTF.

The chain is built from TRBV6-5 and TRBJ2-7; TRBD2 matches at 10 bases. Germline V gene lookup returns CDR1 MNHEY and CDR2 SVGAGI. The CDR3 sequence is 16 residues long. V lost 1 base, J lost 0 bases, and 3 bases stayed unmatched. The CDR3 loop is CASSYLGTSDSYEQYF. CDR3 DNA: TGTGCCAGCAGTTACTTGGGGACTAGCGACTCCTACGAGCAGTACTTC.

The V and J genes are TRBV9 and TRBJ1-4, with 8 bases lining up with TRBD1. The CDR3 length is 14 residues. The ends lost 3 bases at V and 6 bases at J; junction bases unmatched: 4. CDR1 is SGDLS and CDR2 is YYNGEE in the germline V gene. This chain's CDR3 is CASSDTGGYEKLFF. The CDR3 region has the DNA TGTGCCAGCAGCGATACAGGGGGGTATGAAAAACTGTTTTTT.

About this clone: An end of the junction differs from the germline gene, which may be a read error. J is TRBJ2-7 and V is TRBV27, with D possibly TRBD1 on 5 matching bases. Germline V gene lookup returns CDR1 MNHEY and CDR2 SMNVEV (reference sequence). The CDR3 runs to 13 residues. CDR3 sequence reads: CASSSLDRHEQYF. CDR3 nucleotide sequence: TGTGCCAGCAGTTCCCTCGACAGACACGAGCAATACTTC.